The text below deals with one TCR beta chain. Its target is not known. The template was genomic DNA from peripheral blood, not RNA. The length of the CDR3 is 14 residues. Looked up from germline, CDR1 is SQVTM and CDR2 is ANQGSEA. Unmatched junction bases numbered 5, after V lost 7 bases and J lost 0 bases. TRB rearrangements spanning V, D and J were amplified using mixed TRB-A/B primers. A single record per CDR3 protein comes from TCRdb applying MiXCR to the multiplex PCR reads. This table has approximately 8,000 distinct CDR3 sequences, roughly 37% appearing once. These data are taken from a study of T cell repertoires in aging, cancer and after chemotherapy. About the research overall: The full dataset contained several million TCR reads.

Study-wide results and limits: Across the chemotherapy interval, each cancer cohort showed higher median generation probability, suggesting thymic rebound. In healthy donors, age-related TCR diversity loss mainly reflected lost richness.

V gene TRBV29-1 combines with J gene TRBJ2-3, with 9 bases matching TRBD2. Specimen: blood. The receptor's source is a human donor in good health. Written as DNA, the CDR3 is TGCAGCGGGGCTAGCGGGGTTAGCACAGATACGCAGTATTTT. It specifies CSGASGVSTDTQYF.